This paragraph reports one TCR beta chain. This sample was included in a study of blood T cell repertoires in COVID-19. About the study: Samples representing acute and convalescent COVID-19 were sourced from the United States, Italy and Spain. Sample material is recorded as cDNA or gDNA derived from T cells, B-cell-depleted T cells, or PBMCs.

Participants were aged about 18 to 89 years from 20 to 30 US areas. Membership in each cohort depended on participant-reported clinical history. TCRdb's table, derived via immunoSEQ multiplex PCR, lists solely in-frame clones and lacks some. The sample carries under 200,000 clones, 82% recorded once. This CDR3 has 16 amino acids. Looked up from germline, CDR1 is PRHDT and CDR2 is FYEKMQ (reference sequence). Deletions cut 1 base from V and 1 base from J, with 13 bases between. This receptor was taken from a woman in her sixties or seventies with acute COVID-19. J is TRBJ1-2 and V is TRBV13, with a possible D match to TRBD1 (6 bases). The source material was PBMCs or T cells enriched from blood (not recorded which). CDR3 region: CASSLASDSRNYGYTF. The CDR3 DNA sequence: TGTGCCAGCAGCTTAGCCTCGGACAGTCGTAACTATGGCTACACCTTC. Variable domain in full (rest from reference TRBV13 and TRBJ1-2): AAGVIQSPRHLIKEKRETATLKCYPIPRHDTVYWYQQGPGQDPQFLISFYEKMQSDKGSIPDRFSAQQFSDYHSELNMSSLELGDSALYFCASSLASDSRNYGYTFGSGTRLTVV.